These 11 T cell receptor beta chains were sequenced from one sample in a study of CD8+CD57+ T cells in acquired aplastic anemia. An expansion of CD8+CD57+ cells by flow cytometry had been shown in patients chosen for sequencing. Profiles of TCR beta VDJ and CDR3 were generated from a genomic DNA template. Each CDR3 protein is one row after TCRdb ran MiXCR on the reads. Here the sample spans around 170,000 distinct CDR3 sequences, 48% being singletons. The sample taken for sequencing was sorted CD4+, CD8+, or CD8+CD57+ T cells (not recorded which) from PBMCs. These receptors came from a human donor with aplastic anemia.

This clonotype was detected many times. V gene TRBV19 combines with J gene TRBJ1-1, with D possibly matching TRBD1 (5 bases). This CDR3 is 14 amino acids long. From germline, CDR1 is LNHDA and CDR2 SQIVND (reference sequence). Trimming took 3 bases from V and 1 from J, leaving 9 bases between them. CDR3 sequence reads: CASSMGRENTEAFF. CDR3 DNA sequence: TGTGCCAGTAGTATGGGGCGAGAGAACACTGAAGCTTTCTTT.

The rearrangement uses TRBV20-1 and TRBJ1-4; D is ambiguous. V shed 1 base and J shed 5 bases, with 5 bases lying between them. The CDR3 is 12 residues long. The germline gives CDR1 DFQATT, CDR2 SNEGSKA (reference sequence). CDR3 in amino acids: CSARGRNEKLFF. CDR3 bases: TGCAGTGCTAGAGGACGGAATGAAAAACTGTTTTTT.

This clonotype was counted only a few times. The V gene is TRBV7-6, the J gene TRBJ2-2; D gene uncertain. V was cut by 0 bases and J by 9 bases, with 5 bases left in between. The CDR3 totals 12 residues. Germline CDR1 and CDR2: SGHVS and FNYEAQ. In DNA form, the CDR3 reads TGTGCCAGCAGCTTAGCCGACCGGGAGCTGTTTTTT. As protein: CASSLADRELFF.

As DNA, the CDR3 is TGCAGCGTTATACAGGATTCCTGGAGGGCCAACGTCCTGACTTTC. It encodes CSVIQDSWRANVLTF. This chain joins TRBV29-1 and TRBJ2-6; D possibly corresponds to TRBD1 (5 bases). The ends were cut back, 5 bases at V and 5 bases at J, with 16 bases in the middle. CDR1 SQVTM and CDR2 ANQGSEA come from the germline V gene. The CDR3 length is 15 residues.

This clonotype was seen only a few times. The J gene is TRBJ2-2, the V gene TRBV5-5, with D perhaps TRBD1 (5 bases). The CDR3 length is 16 residues. Germline values: CDR1 SGHKS, CDR2 YYEKEE (reference sequence). The V end lost 2 bases, the J end lost 2 bases, and 13 bases lay between the germline ends. CDR3 in DNA: TGTGCCAGCAGCTTACACACAGGAGCAAACACCGGGGAGCTGTTTTTT. Its translation: CASSLHTGANTGELFF.

This chain links TRBV4-3 with TRBJ2-7; tentative D call: TRBD2 (5 bases). Germline-derived CDR1 and CDR2 are LGHNA and YSLEER. V lost 1 base and J lost 2, with 9 bases in between. This CDR3 contains 14 residues. CDR3 coding DNA: TGCGCCAGCAGCCAAGGGACTCCGACCTACGAGCAGTACTTC. Residues: CASSQGTPTYEQYF.

The rearrangement uses TRBV20-1 and TRBJ2-5; unclear D gene. The V gene lost 5 bases and the J gene lost 1 base, with 5 bases spanning the gap. This CDR3 comprises 11 residues. CDR1 is DFQATT and CDR2 is SNEGSKA in the germline V gene (reference sequence). CDR3 DNA: TGCAGTGCTCCCATCCAAGAGACCCAGTACTTC. Protein: CSAPIQETQYF.

This clonotype was found a few times. The genes are TRBV24-1 and TRBJ1-1, with D possibly TRBD1 on 5 matching bases. The germline V and J ends were trimmed by 6 bases and 0 bases, with 7 bases remaining between them. In germline, CDR1 is KGHDR, CDR2 SFDVKD. This CDR3 has 13 residues. CDR3 DNA: TGTGCCACCAGTTGGGGCCTGAACACTGAAGCTTTCTTT. As protein: CATSWGLNTEAFF.

The DNA of the CDR3 is TGTGCCAGCAGCTCCTCCGCCAGCTCCTACAATGAGCAGTTCTTC. This codes for CASSSSASSYNEQFF. The rearrangement links TRBV7-2 to TRBJ2-1; D is undetermined. Germline CDR1 SGHTA, CDR2 FQGNSA. V gave up 4 bases and J gave up 0 bases, with 10 bases separating them. The CDR3 runs to 15 residues.

V usage is TRBV7-7 and J usage is TRBJ2-7, with 8 positions matching TRBD2. The CDR3 extends over 15 amino acids. After removal of 0 bases from V and 4 bases from J, the junction contained 5 bases not matched to a gene. CDR1 is SSHAT and CDR2 is FNYEAQ in the germline V gene (reference sequence). DNA for the CDR3: TGTGCCAGCAGCTTAGCGTCGGGAGGGCAATACGAGCAGTACTTC. This encodes CASSLASGGQYEQYF.

This sequence joins TRBV7-2 and TRBJ1-5; D remains ambiguous. Trimming removed 5 bases at V and 3 bases at J, with 8 bases between. Germline V gives CDR1 SGHTA, CDR2 FQGNSA. This CDR3 is built from 13 residues. CDR3 in DNA: TGTGCCAGCAGCCCAAGAGTCAATCAGCCCCAGCATTTT. Translation: CASSPRVNQPQHF.